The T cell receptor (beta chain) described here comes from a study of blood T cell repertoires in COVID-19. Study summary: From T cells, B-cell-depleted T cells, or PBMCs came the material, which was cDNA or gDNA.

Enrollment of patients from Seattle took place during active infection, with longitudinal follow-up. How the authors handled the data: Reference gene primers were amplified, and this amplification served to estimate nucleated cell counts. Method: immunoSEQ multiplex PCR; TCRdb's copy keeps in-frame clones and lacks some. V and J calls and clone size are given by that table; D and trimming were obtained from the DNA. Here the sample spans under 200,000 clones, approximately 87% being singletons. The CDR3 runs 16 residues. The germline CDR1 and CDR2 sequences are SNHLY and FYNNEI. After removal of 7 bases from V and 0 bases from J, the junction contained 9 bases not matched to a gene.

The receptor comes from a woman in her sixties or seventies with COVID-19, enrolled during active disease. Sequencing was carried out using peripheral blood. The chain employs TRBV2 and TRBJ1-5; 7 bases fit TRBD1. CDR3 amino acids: CASTGTVSYSNQPQHF. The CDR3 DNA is TGTGCCAGCACCGGGACAGTAAGCTATAGCAATCAGCCCCAGCATTTT.